These T cell receptor beta chains were read from a single sample in a study of blood T cell repertoires in COVID-19. Using immunoSEQ multiplex PCR, the repertoire was profiled, and TCRdb retains in-frame clones only, with some absent. The sample consists of hundreds of thousands of clones, roughly 87% of them appearing once. The sequencing input was peripheral blood. The receptors come from a man younger than 35 with COVID-19, enrolled during active disease. Each CDR3 is given with its conserved first and last residue. Fields, in order: D gene, J gene, V gene, CDR3 DNA, CDR3 protein. The D gene is left open where the match is weak.

.	TRBJ2-7	TRBV5-4	TGTGCCAGCGGGGGGGGCGGGAGCTCCTACGAGCAGTACTTC	CASGGGGSSYEQYF
TRBD2	TRBJ2-1	TRBV7-2	TGTGCCAGCAGCGCGACTAGCTCCTACCATTATAACAATGAGCAGTTCTTC	CASSATSSYHYNNEQFF
.	TRBJ2-2	TRBV27	TGTGCCAGCAGTTCGACTAGTTCTGGCGGGGAGCTGTTTTTT	CASSSTSSGGELFF
.	TRBJ1-1	TRBV29-1	TGCAGCGTTGCCAGGACTAACATGAACACTGAAGCTTTCTTT	CSVARTNMNTEAFF
.	TRBJ1-4	TRBV7-9	TGTGCCAGCAGCTTACCTCTTAGCGGAGGCGAAAAACTGTTTTTT	CASSLPLSGGEKLFF
.	TRBJ2-5	TRBV10-3	TGTGCCATCAGTGAGTCGATTTTGCGAACGGGACATAATCAAGAGACCCAGTACTTC	CAISESILRTGHNQETQYF
TRBD1	TRBJ2-7	TRBV27	TGTGCCAGCAGTCCGCTGGCGAGACAGGGTACCTACGAGCAGTACTTC	CASSPLARQGTYEQYF
.	TRBJ2-7	TRBV5-1	TGCGCCAGCAGCTTGGCTAGCTCCCACGAGCAGTACTTC	CASSLASSHEQYF
.	TRBJ2-7	TRBV6-5	TGTGCCAGCAGTTACTCTCTGGACTCAGCTTACGAGCAGTACTTC	CASSYSLDSAYEQYF
.	TRBJ1-1	TRBV19	TGTGCCAGTAGAGGGGCAGTCGGAATAGAAGCTTTCTTT	CASRGAVGIEAFF
.	TRBJ1-2	TRBV20-1	TGCAGTGCTAGTATATCATTGAGGATGGGTGGCTACACCTTC	CSASISLRMGGYTF
TRBD1	TRBJ2-3	TRBV2	TGTGCCACCACCCAGGACCAGACAGGGGCAGATACGCAGTATTTT	CATTQDQTGADTQYF
TRBD2	TRBJ2-1	TRBV14	TGTGCCAGCAGCCAACACCTACTAGCGGACAATGAGCAGTTCTTC	CASSQHLLADNEQFF
.	TRBJ2-5	TRBV6-5	TGTGCCAGCATGACCTCCGGGGAAGAGACCCAGTACTTC	CASMTSGEETQYF
TRBD2	TRBJ2-1	TRBV6-4	TGTGCCAGCAGTGACTCGCGAGTGGGAGGGCCCTACAATGAGCAGTTCTTC	CASSDSRVGGPYNEQFF
.	TRBJ2-5	TRBV25-1	TGTGCCAGCAGGGGGGGGCTAGAACCTCAAGAGACCCAGTACTTC	CASRGGLEPQETQYF
TRBD1	TRBJ1-4	TRBV6-1	TGTGCCAGCAGTGTGGACAGGCCCCCAAATAATGAAAAACTGTTTTTT	CASSVDRPPNNEKLFF
TRBD1	TRBJ1-3	TRBV7-9	TGTGCCAGCAGCACCTCCGGGACAGGGACGAACACCATATATTTT	CASSTSGTGTNTIYF
TRBD2	TRBJ2-7	TRBV27	TGTGCCAGCCGGACTAGCTTCGAGGGGGAGCAGTACTTC	CASRTSFEGEQYF
.	TRBJ2-3	TRBV30	TGTGCCTGGAGACTGGGACTTCCTAGCACAGATACGCAGTATTTT	CAWRLGLPSTDTQYF